One and the same sample provided the 3 T cell receptor beta chains below, sequenced in a study of T cells in Graves' hyperthyroidism and ophthalmopathy. RNA transcripts were the template for amplifying TCR beta CDR3 regions. The HTBI primer set was used in a first-round RT-PCR of the TCR CDR3. Each CDR3 protein gets one entry after TCRdb re-called the multiplex PCR reads with MiXCR. This sample yields 300,000 to 400,000 distinct CDR3 sequences, of which roughly 13% are seen a single time; roughly 25% belongs to the top ten. Sequenced material: blood. The receptors shown here come from a woman aged 25 to 39 with Graves' hyperthyroidism.

This clonotype was observed a few times. A junction end diverges from the germline sequence, so it may reflect a read error. This chain links TRBV7-7 with TRBJ2-6; D gene uncertain. The germline CDR1 and CDR2 sequences are SSHAT and FNYEAQ (reference sequence). The CDR3 runs to 15 residues. For the CDR3, the DNA is TGTGCTAGCAGCTTAGACGACTCTGGGGCCAACGTCCTGACTTTC. Translated: CASSLDDSGANVLTF.

In this sample, this clonotype turned up many times. The genes are TRBV20-1 and TRBJ2-3; 10 bases are shared with TRBD2. Germline V gene data show CDR1 as DFQATT and CDR2 as SNEGSKA (reference sequence). The CDR3 is 15 amino acids. J gave up 7 bases and V 1 base, and 8 bases lay outside the gene matches. CDR3 sequence: CSARGTSGFPYTQYF. The CDR3 bases are TGCAGTGCTAGAGGGACTAGCGGATTCCCATATACGCAGTATTTT.

This clonotype has ten or more counts. The chain carries TRBV24-1 and TRBJ2-3, with D hard to call. This CDR3 has 12 residues. Germline lookup yields CDR1 KGHDR and CDR2 SFDVKD. The V end lost 0 bases, the J end lost 6 bases, and 3 bases lay between the germline ends. CDR3 loop: CATSDLRDTQYF. For the CDR3, the DNA is TGTGCCACCAGTGATTTGAGGGATACGCAGTATTTT.